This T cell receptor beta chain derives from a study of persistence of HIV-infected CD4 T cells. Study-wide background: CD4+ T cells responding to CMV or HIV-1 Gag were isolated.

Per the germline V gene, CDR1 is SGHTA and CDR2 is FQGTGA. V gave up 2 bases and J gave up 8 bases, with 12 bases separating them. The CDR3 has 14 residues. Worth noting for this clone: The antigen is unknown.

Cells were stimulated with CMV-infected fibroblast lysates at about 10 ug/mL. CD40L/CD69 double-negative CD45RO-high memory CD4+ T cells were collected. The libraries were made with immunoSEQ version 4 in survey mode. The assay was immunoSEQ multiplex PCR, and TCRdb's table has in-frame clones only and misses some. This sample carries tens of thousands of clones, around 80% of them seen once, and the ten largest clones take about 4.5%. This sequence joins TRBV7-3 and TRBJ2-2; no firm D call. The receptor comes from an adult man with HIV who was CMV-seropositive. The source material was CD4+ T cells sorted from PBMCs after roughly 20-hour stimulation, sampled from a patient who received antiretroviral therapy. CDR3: CASSLQGPLGELFF. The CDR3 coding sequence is TGTGCCAGCAGCTTACAAGGGCCTTTGGGGGAGCTGTTTTTT.